The present T cell receptor beta chain was sequenced within a study of blood T cell repertoires in COVID-19. Overall study context: Nucleic acid was either cDNA or gDNA, and it came from T cells, B-cell-depleted T cells, or PBMCs.

Participants were aged roughly 18 to 90 years, lived in around 22 US areas, and enrolled virtually. After removal of 3 bases from V and 2 bases from J, the junction contained 4 bases not matched to a gene. Germline CDR1 reads MNHEY; CDR2 reads SMNVEV (reference sequence). CDR3 length equals 15 residues. Produced via immunoSEQ multiplex PCR; TCRdb's table is partial and in-frame only. The sample gives roughly 430,000 clones, around 90% of which show up once; approximately 2.1% is in the top ten. The rearrangement links TRBV27 to TRBJ2-1; 7 bases are shared with TRBD1. The material sequenced was PBMCs or T cells enriched from blood (not recorded which). The source is a middle-aged woman with acute COVID-19. The CDR3 nucleotides read TGTGCCAGCAGTTTGTACAGGGGTACCTACAATGAGCAGTTCTTC. It encodes CASSLYRGTYNEQFF.